This TCR beta chain was identified during a study of blood T cell repertoires in COVID-19. Looking at the study overall: From the United States, Italy and Spain came samples of acute and convalescent COVID-19. In each case, the material was cDNA or gDNA derived from T cells, B-cell-depleted T cells, or PBMCs.

Authors' analysis steps: Counts of nucleated cells, estimated from reference gene primer amplification, were obtained. TCRdb keeps only in-frame clones here, not all; method: immunoSEQ multiplex PCR. D and trimming come from the DNA, and the V and J calls and clone size come from that table. Altogether roughly 140,000 clones are present, under 80% being singletons, with the ten largest covering around 4%. The CDR3 is made up of 16 amino acids. Germline lookup yields CDR1 SEHNR and CDR2 FQNEAQ (reference sequence). Trimming removed 5 bases from V and 3 bases from J; junction bases left unmatched: 6. The V and J genes are TRBV7-9 and TRBJ1-4, with TRBD1 matching over 10 bases. This TCR was sampled from a man aged 55 to 70 with acute or convalescent COVID-19. Sequenced: peripheral blood. The CDR3, as DNA: TGTGCCAGCAGCAGACAGGGGGCGAGGGCTAATGAAAAACTGTTTTTT. Encoded protein: CASSRQGARANEKLFF.